This is a list of T cell receptor beta chains from one sample in a study of post-analysis software for immune sequencing data. MiXCR, applied by TCRdb to the PCR reads, yields one record per CDR3 protein. The sample contains hundreds of thousands of distinct CDR3 sequences, approximately 60% of which appear only once. Material for sequencing was blood. Every receptor here comes from a girl aged 2 to 10 with multiple sclerosis. Each CDR3 is given with its conserved first and last residue. A D gene is named only where the DNA matches it firmly. Clone size is stated in some rows and not others, as once, few, many or a class when expanded.

d_call | j_call | v_call | clone_size | cdr3_aa | cdr3_nt
TRBD1 | TRBJ1-1 | TRBV13 | NA | CASSHPTGQGRTEAFF | TGTGCCAGCAGCCACCCCACAGGACAGGGCCGCACTGAAGCTTTCTTT
NA | TRBJ2-7 | TRBV2 | NA | CASSGQAINYEQYF | TGTGCCAGCAGCGGCCAAGCAATTAACTACGAGCAGTACTTC
NA | TRBJ1-2 | TRBV14 | NA | CASSQARLGDGYTF | TGTGCCAGCAGCCAAGCGCGTTTGGGGGATGGCTACACCTTC
NA | TRBJ2-5 | TRBV5-1 | NA | CANSLGSPQETQYF | TGCGCCAACAGCTTGGGGTCCCCTCAAGAGACCCAGTACTTC
TRBD2 | TRBJ2-1 | TRBV20-1 | NA | CSARSSGSPYNEQFF | TGCAGTGCTAGAAGTAGCGGGAGCCCCTACAATGAGCAGTTCTTC
TRBD2 | TRBJ2-1 | TRBV12-3/TRBV12-4 | NA | CASSLWAGAGNNEQFF | TGTGCCAGCAGTTTGTGGGCGGGAGCAGGGAACAATGAGCAGTTCTTC
NA | TRBJ1-2 | TRBV2 | NA | CASSERVLSYGYTF | TGTGCCAGCAGTGAACGGGTGTTATCCTATGGCTACACCTTC
TRBD2 | TRBJ2-6 | TRBV6-6 | NA | CASKAGDSGANVLTF | TGTGCCAGCAAAGCGGGGGACTCTGGGGCCAACGTCCTGACTTTC
TRBD2 | TRBJ2-3 | TRBV20-1 | NA | CSASSREGREDTQYF | TGCAGTGCTAGTTCCCGGGAGGGGAGGGAAGATACGCAGTATTTT
NA | TRBJ2-5 | TRBV4-3 | NA | CASSQSTGTQETQYF | TGCGCCAGCAGCCAGTCGACAGGGACTCAAGAGACCCAGTACTTC
TRBD2 | TRBJ2-1 | TRBV29-1 | NA | CSVEVGGGRMFF | TGCAGCGTTGAGGTTGGGGGCGGGAGGATGTTCTTC
TRBD1 | TRBJ1-2 | TRBV27 | once | CASSQTGQGYGYTF | TGTGCCAGCAGTCAGACAGGGCAGGGCTATGGCTACACCTTC
NA | TRBJ2-5 | TRBV7-9 | NA | CASSLDVGKETQYF | TGTGCCAGCAGCTTAGATGTAGGGAAAGAGACCCAGTACTTC
NA | TRBJ2-3 | TRBV25-1 | NA | CASSAGRADGTDTQYF | TGTGCCAGCAGTGCGGGGAGAGCGGATGGCACAGATACGCAGTATTTT
NA | TRBJ2-1 | TRBV28 | NA | CASSLSPAVTDEQFF | TGTGCCAGCAGTCTATCCCCGGCTGTAACGGATGAGCAGTTCTTC
NA | TRBJ2-2 | TRBV29-1 | NA | CSVWGDSPGELFF | TGCAGCGTTTGGGGAGATTCTCCCGGGGAGCTGTTTTTT
NA | TRBJ2-1 | TRBV9 | NA | CASSASRLVPCNEQFF | TGTGCCAGCAGCGCCTCCCGACTTGTCCCCTGCAATGAGCAGTTCTTC
NA | TRBJ1-5 | TRBV28 | NA | CASSRPGPYQPQHF | TGTGCCAGCAGCCGGCCGGGTCCCTATCAGCCCCAGCATTTT
NA | TRBJ1-2 | TRBV10-3 | NA | CAIGGTYGYTF | TGTGCCATCGGTGGGACGTATGGCTACACCTTC
NA | TRBJ2-1 | TRBV6-2/TRBV6-3 | NA | CASSYSRQGEQFF | TGTGCCAGCAGTTACTCGAGGCAGGGCGAGCAGTTCTTC
TRBD2 | TRBJ2-7 | TRBV2 | NA | CASSASGVYEQYF | TGTGCCAGCAGTGCTAGCGGGGTTTACGAGCAGTACTTC
TRBD1 | TRBJ1-6 | TRBV5-1 | once | CASSFYPGQGVSNSPLHF | TGCGCCAGCAGCTTCTACCCGGGACAGGGAGTCTCCAATTCACCCCTCCACTTT
NA | TRBJ2-4 | TRBV15 | NA | CATSRDPGNIQYF | TGTGCCACCAGCAGAGATCCCGGAAACATTCAGTACTTC
TRBD2 | TRBJ2-5 | TRBV7-6 | NA | CASSPLAGGGETQYF | TGTGCCAGCAGCCCGCTCGCGGGAGGGGGTGAGACCCAGTACTTC
NA | TRBJ2-7 | TRBV7-9 | NA | CASSLGGASYLYEQYF | TGTGCCAGCAGCTTAGGAGGGGCGTCCTACCTCTACGAGCAGTACTTC
NA | TRBJ2-6 | TRBV20-1 | NA | CSARVRRTGANVLTF | TGCAGTGCTAGGGTCCGGAGGACTGGGGCCAACGTCCTGACTTTC
NA | TRBJ1-6 | TRBV18 | once | CASSGQGNSYNSPLHF | TGTGCCAGCTCCGGGCAGGGAAATTCCTATAATTCACCCCTCCACTTT
NA | TRBJ2-3 | TRBV10-3 | NA | CAISDLLLLGTDTQYF | TGTGCCATCAGTGACCTTCTCCTCCTAGGCACAGATACGCAGTATTTT
NA | TRBJ2-7 | TRBV10-3 | NA | CAISESQGRKIYEQYF | TGTGCCATCAGTGAGTCGCAGGGACGGAAGATCTACGAGCAGTACTTC
NA | TRBJ2-3 | TRBV28 | NA | CASRPPGPLGDTQYF | TGTGCCAGCAGACCCCCGGGACCCCTAGGAGATACGCAGTATTTT
NA | TRBJ2-7 | TRBV12-3/TRBV12-4 | NA | CASSLWQREQYF | TGTGCCAGCAGTTTATGGCAGCGGGAGCAGTACTTC
NA | TRBJ2-4 | TRBV28 | few | CASSSGSLDSIAKNIQYF | TGTGCCAGCAGTTCGGGGTCACTCGACTCCATAGCCAAAAACATTCAGTACTTC
NA | TRBJ2-7 | TRBV5-6 | NA | CASSQQQGGFEAQYF | TGTGCCAGCAGCCAGCAACAGGGTGGGTTTGAGGCGCAGTACTTC